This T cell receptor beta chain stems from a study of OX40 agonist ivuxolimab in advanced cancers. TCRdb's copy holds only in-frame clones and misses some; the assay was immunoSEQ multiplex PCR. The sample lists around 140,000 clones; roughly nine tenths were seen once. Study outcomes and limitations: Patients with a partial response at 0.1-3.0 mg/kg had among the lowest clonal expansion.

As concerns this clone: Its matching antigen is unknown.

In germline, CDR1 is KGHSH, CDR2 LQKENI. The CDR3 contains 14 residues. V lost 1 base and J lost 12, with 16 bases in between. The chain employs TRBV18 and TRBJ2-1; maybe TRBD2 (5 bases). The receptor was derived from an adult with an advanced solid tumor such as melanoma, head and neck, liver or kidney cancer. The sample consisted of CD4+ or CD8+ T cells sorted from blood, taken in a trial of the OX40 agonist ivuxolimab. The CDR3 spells CASSPLQDSGGQFF. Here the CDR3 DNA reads TGTGCCAGCTCACCACTGCAGGACTCCGGTGGGCAGTTCTTC.